Detailed here is one T cell receptor beta chain. No antigen is known for it. One end of the junction is discordant with germline, which a read error may explain. TCRdb reprocessed the 5' RACE reads with MiXCR, giving one entry per CDR3 protein. The sample yields approximately 1.8 million distinct CDR3 sequences, 25% to 35% seen once. Germline V gene lookup returns CDR1 SGHAT and CDR2 FQNNGV. This CDR3 comprises 14 residues. This record belongs to a study of identical twins. Study-level points and caveats: A partial confounding effect on zero-insertion analyses could come from invariant MAIT and iNKT cells. It was cross-sectional statistical analysis, not following the same donors, that the conclusions relied on. The models systematically underestimated how much out-of-frame TCR alpha was shared in monozygotic twins. A lower insertion count was a feature of abundant cord blood beta clonotypes, with no such feature in memory repertoires.

This rearrangement joins TRBV11-2 to TRBJ1-6; a possible D gene is TRBD1 (5 bases). The clonotype was recovered from a newborn girl in good health. The sample consisted of cord blood. CDR3 sequence reads: CASSLVPQGSPPHF. DNA of the CDR3: TGTGCCAGCAGCTTAGTGCCCCAGGGCTCACCCCCCCACTTT.